This TCR beta chain was captured in a study of blood T cell repertoires in COVID-19. V was clipped by 8 bases and J by 3 bases; unmatched bases: 5. The CDR3 has 15 residues. The germline CDR1 and CDR2 sequences are LGHNA and YSLEER. Participant reports of clinical history set cohort assignment. Cohort 3 recovery required two negative PCRs, clearance, or symptom resolution. This clone was recorded a few times. Source study methods: By means of reference gene primer amplification, nucleated cell counts were estimated. TCRdb's copy holds only in-frame clones and misses some; the assay was immunoSEQ multiplex PCR. V and J calls and clone size are as listed in that table; D and trimming were resolved from the DNA. This table has 250,000 or so clones, just over 85% appearing once.

Sequenced: PBMCs or T cells enriched from blood (not recorded which). The source is a man aged 35 to 55 who had recovered from COVID-19. The chain recombines TRBV4-3 with TRBJ2-3, with TRBD2 matching over 13 bases. The CDR3 reads CASAPGLAGTDTQYF. CDR3 nucleotide sequence: TGCGCCAGCGCGCCGGGACTAGCGGGGACAGATACGCAGTATTTT.